This TCR beta chain was obtained from a study of T cells in Graves' hyperthyroidism and ophthalmopathy. Background on the study: Peripheral blood was secured at the point of initial diagnosis, before any treatment.

Study results and caveats: Among clonotypes expanded in thyroid above 0.001, most were also found in blood.

As regards this clonotype: The antigen remains undetermined.

This CDR3 has 15 amino acids. With 5 bases clipped from V and 5 bases from J, the junction kept 7 bases outside the gene matches. Germline V gene lookup returns CDR1 DFQATT and CDR2 SNEGSKA (reference sequence). There were TCR beta CDR3 regions amplified from RNA transcripts. RT-PCR in the first round (using the HTBI primer set) targeted the TCR CDR3. TCRdb reanalysed the multiplex PCR reads using MiXCR and keeps one entry per CDR3 protein. The sample has hundreds of thousands of distinct CDR3 sequences, under 45% seen once. J is TRBJ2-5 and V is TRBV20-1, with 14 positions matching TRBD2. Sequencing was carried out using blood. This receptor was obtained from a middle-aged woman with Graves' hyperthyroidism. Here the CDR3 reads CSALGLAGGSETQYF. The CDR3 DNA reads TGCAGTGCTTTAGGACTAGCGGGAGGTTCTGAGACCCAGTACTTC.